The rows below give T cell receptor beta chains drawn from one sample of a study of control samples from healthy donors and cancer patients. Sequenced by immunoSEQ multiplex PCR; TCRdb stores in-frame clones only, minus some. The sample consists of approximately 100,000 clones, more than 85% of them appearing once. Sequenced sample: blood. The receptors shown here come from a woman aged 45-59 years in good health. The CDR3 runs from the conserved cysteine through the conserved F or W. Fields, in order: clone size, J gene, CDR3 length, D gene, V gene, CDR3 DNA, CDR3 protein. A D gene is named only where the DNA matches it firmly. Clone size is shown for a subset of rows, as once, few, many or a class of expanded clone.

-	TRBJ2-1	14	TRBD1	TRBV7-2	TGTGCCAGCAGGAAGCCCGCAGGGGGCAATGAGCAGTTCTTC	CASRKPAGGNEQFF
-	TRBJ1-1	14	-	TRBV19	TGTGCCAGTAGTATGCCAGGCTTGCTCACTGAAGCTTTCTTT	CASSMPGLLTEAFF
-	TRBJ1-1	13	-	TRBV7-9	TGTGCCAGCAGCTTTTTCATGAACACTGAAGCTTTCTTT	CASSFFMNTEAFF
-	TRBJ1-4	13	TRBD1	TRBV3-1/TRBV3-2	TGTGCCAGCAGCATCCGACAGGGTATGGGACTGTTTTTT	CASSIRQGMGLFF
-	TRBJ1-5	12	TRBD1	TRBV7-2	TGTGCCAGCAGCTGGGACAGTCAGCCCCAGCATTTT	CASSWDSQPQHF
-	TRBJ1-5	14	-	TRBV27	TGTGCCAGCAGTTTAAAGACAGATAATCAGCCCCAGCATTTT	CASSLKTDNQPQHF
few	TRBJ1-5	16	TRBD1	TRBV19	TGTGCCAGTAGTATCCTCCAGGGGGCGTTGGGTCAGCCCCAGCATTTT	CASSILQGALGQPQHF
once	TRBJ2-3	15	TRBD2	TRBV6-2/TRBV6-3	TGTGCCAGCAGTTACAGTAGCGGGAGTGGATATACGCAGTATTTT	CASSYSSGSGYTQYF
-	TRBJ1-1	17	-	TRBV25-1	TGTGCCAGCAGTGAATATCCCACAGGGAACATGAACACTGAAGCTTTCTTT	CASSEYPTGNMNTEAFF
-	TRBJ2-1	13	-	TRBV24-1	TGTGCCACCAATGACCAGAAGTACAATGAGCAGTTCTTC	CATNDQKYNEQFF
-	TRBJ2-3	14	-	TRBV11-3	TGTGCCAGCAGCTTAGATACTTGGGCAGATACGCAGTATTTT	CASSLDTWADTQYF
-	TRBJ2-5	17	TRBD2	TRBV7-2	TGTGCCAGCAGCTCGTGGGGGTGCGGGGGGTCCCAAGAGACCCAGTACTTC	CASSSWGCGGSQETQYF
-	TRBJ2-5	15	-	TRBV5-4	TGTGCCAGCAGCTTGATTGGCCGGATTCAAGAGACCCAGTACTTC	CASSLIGRIQETQYF
-	TRBJ2-2	18	-	TRBV10-3	TGTGCCATCAGGAGAACTACAGGCGCTATAAAGAACACCGGGGAGCTGTTTTTT	CAIRRTTGAIKNTGELFF
-	TRBJ2-1	13	-	TRBV11-1	TGTGCCAGCAGCTTAGTGTCGGTAAATGAGCAGTTCTTC	CASSLVSVNEQFF
-	TRBJ2-7	13	-	TRBV29-1	TGCAGCGTTTGGAGGGACAGCTCCTACGAGCAGTACTTC	CSVWRDSSYEQYF
-	TRBJ2-4	14	-	TRBV3-1/TRBV3-2	TGTGCCAGCAGCCAAGACAGGGCGAAAAACATTCAGTACTTC	CASSQDRAKNIQYF
-	TRBJ1-1	13	-	TRBV19	TGTGCCAGTAGTATACAGGGATTTACTGAAGCTTTCTTT	CASSIQGFTEAFF
-	TRBJ1-1	13	-	TRBV5-4	TGTGCCAGCAGCTTGGGAGGGAACACTGAAGCTTTCTTT	CASSLGGNTEAFF
-	TRBJ2-5	17	TRBD2	TRBV4-1	TGCGCCAGCAGCCAAGAACTAGCGGGGGGGCGGAGAAGACCCACCTACTTC	CASSQELAGGRRRPTYF
few	TRBJ2-3	14	TRBD2	TRBV6-5	TGTGCCAGCAGTTCAACTAGCGGGATGAATACGCAGTATTTT	CASSSTSGMNTQYF
-	TRBJ1-5	14	-	TRBV6-5	TGTGCCAGCAGCCAGATGGTTAGCAATCAGCCCCAGCATTTT	CASSQMVSNQPQHF
-	TRBJ1-1	13	-	TRBV5-1	TGCGCCAGCAGACCGGGAGGGGTCACTGAAGCTTTCTTT	CASRPGGVTEAFF
-	TRBJ1-4	17	-	TRBV5-4	TGTGCCAGCAGCTTTGGGGGCGGGGAAAGGACTAATGAAAAACTGTTTTTT	CASSFGGGERTNEKLFF
-	TRBJ1-2	12	-	TRBV10-3	TGTGCCATCAGTGAGACCGAGAATGGCTACACCTTC	CAISETENGYTF
-	TRBJ1-2	13	TRBD1	TRBV18	TGTGCCAGCTCACCGGACAGGGGTCGTGGCTACACCTTC	CASSPDRGRGYTF
-	TRBJ1-2	13	-	TRBV5-4	TGTGCCAGCAGACAACAGGGTAGCTATGGCTACACCTTC	CASRQQGSYGYTF
many	TRBJ1-2	15	-	TRBV27	TGTGCCAGCAGTCCCTTGGAACGGACTAACTATGGCTACACCTTC	CASSPLERTNYGYTF
-	TRBJ2-3	16	TRBD1	TRBV6-5	TGTGCCAGCAGTTATGGGACAGGGGGCGACGCAGATACGCAGTATTTT	CASSYGTGGDADTQYF
-	TRBJ1-4	15	-	TRBV11-2	TGTGCCAGCAGCTTAGCGTCTTTCGATAATGAAAAACTGTTTTTT	CASSLASFDNEKLFF
once	TRBJ2-6	17	-	TRBV7-8	TGTGCCAGCAGCCCAAATCAGGGTGCTGCCGGGGCCAACGTCCTGACTTTC	CASSPNQGAAGANVLTF